The rows below give T cell receptor beta chains drawn from one sample of a study of regulatory T cells in long-lasting Graves disease. TCRdb used MiXCR to reprocess the multiplex PCR reads, holding one entry per CDR3 protein. Of roughly 320,000 distinct CDR3 sequences listed, over 15% were seen once; the top ten hold around 27%. These records were also assigned to another study, of T cells in Graves' hyperthyroidism and ophthalmopathy.

This specimen consisted of peripheral blood mononuclear cells (PBMCs), obtained at new diagnosis, from a patient treated with antithyroid drugs. All receptors come from a man in his forties with Graves disease. Both conserved end residues are part of each CDR3. A D gene is named only where the DNA matches it firmly. Clone size is given for some rows only: seen once, a few or many times, or a class if the clone is expanded.

V gene: TRBV28; clone size: many; J gene: TRBJ1-1; D gene: TRBD1; CDR3 protein: CASSRTGNTEAFF; CDR3 DNA: TGTGCCAGCAGTAGGACAGGGAACACTGAAGCTTTCTTT
V gene: TRBV6-2/TRBV6-3; clone size: -; J gene: TRBJ1-5; D gene: TRBD1; CDR3 protein: CASSSRDRDRPQHF; CDR3 DNA: TGTGCCAGCAGTTCCCGGGACAGGGATCGGCCCCAGCATTTT
V gene: TRBV20-1; clone size: -; J gene: TRBJ1-1; D gene: -; CDR3 protein: CSATRTVNTEAFF; CDR3 DNA: TGCAGTGCTACCAGGACGGTGAACACTGAAGCTTTCTTT
V gene: TRBV7-8; clone size: many; J gene: TRBJ2-5; D gene: -; CDR3 protein: CASSHLGGTQYF; CDR3 DNA: TGTGCCAGCAGCCATCTGGGTGGGACCCAGTACTTC
V gene: TRBV28; clone size: -; J gene: TRBJ1-1; D gene: TRBD1; CDR3 protein: CASNVIPGQGRAEAFF; CDR3 DNA: TGTGCCAGCAATGTTATTCCGGGACAGGGAAGGGCTGAAGCTTTCTTT
V gene: TRBV2; clone size: -; J gene: TRBJ2-7; D gene: TRBD2; CDR3 protein: CASSRLAGLYEQYF; CDR3 DNA: TGTGCCAGCAGTCGACTAGCGGGGTTGTACGAGCAGTACTTC
V gene: TRBV20-1; clone size: many; J gene: TRBJ1-5; D gene: TRBD1; CDR3 protein: CSARPTGIPVQPQHF; CDR3 DNA: TGCAGTGCTAGACCGACAGGGATCCCCGTTCAGCCCCAGCATTTT
V gene: TRBV18; clone size: few; J gene: TRBJ1-6; D gene: -; CDR3 protein: CASSPVASSYNSPLHF; CDR3 DNA: TGTGCCAGCTCACCAGTGGCAAGCTCCTATAATTCACCCCTCCACTTT
V gene: TRBV27; clone size: many; J gene: TRBJ2-5; D gene: -; CDR3 protein: CASSSEYQETQYF; CDR3 DNA: TGTGCCAGCAGTTCCGAGTACCAAGAGACCCAGTACTTC
V gene: TRBV10-1; clone size: few; J gene: TRBJ2-3; D gene: -; CDR3 protein: CAGDTDTQYF; CDR3 DNA: TGCGCTGGGGACACAGATACGCAGTATTTT
V gene: TRBV11-1; clone size: few; J gene: TRBJ2-3; D gene: -; CDR3 protein: CASSSGTVSTDTQYF; CDR3 DNA: TGTGCCAGCAGCTCCGGGACGGTAAGCACAGATACGCAGTATTTT
V gene: TRBV18; clone size: many; J gene: TRBJ2-2; D gene: -; CDR3 protein: CASSLDAIFANTGELFF; CDR3 DNA: TGTGCCAGCTCACTGGACGCAATCTTCGCGAACACCGGGGAGCTGTTTTTT
V gene: TRBV5-1; clone size: -; J gene: TRBJ1-3; D gene: -; CDR3 protein: CASSLGQHGVGNTIYF; CDR3 DNA: TGCGCCAGCAGCCTGGGACAACACGGCGTTGGAAACACCATATATTTT
V gene: TRBV4-3; clone size: few; J gene: TRBJ2-4; D gene: -; CDR3 protein: CASSHRYLAKNIQYF; CDR3 DNA: TGCGCCAGCAGCCACAGGTACCTAGCCAAAAACATTCAGTACTTC
V gene: TRBV15; clone size: many; J gene: TRBJ1-2; D gene: -; CDR3 protein: CATSRGGVVHGYTF; CDR3 DNA: TGTGCCACCAGCAGAGGGGGGGTAGTCCATGGCTACACCTTC
V gene: TRBV12-3/TRBV12-4; clone size: many; J gene: TRBJ1-6; D gene: TRBD1; CDR3 protein: CASSLNRGRSPLHF; CDR3 DNA: TGTGCCAGCAGTTTAAACAGGGGCCGCTCACCCCTCCACTTT
V gene: TRBV18; clone size: few; J gene: TRBJ1-3; D gene: TRBD1; CDR3 protein: CASSPLSQGATTGNTIYF; CDR3 DNA: TGTGCCAGCTCACCCCTAAGTCAGGGGGCGACAACTGGAAACACCATATATTTT
V gene: TRBV10-3; clone size: many; J gene: TRBJ2-2; D gene: -; CDR3 protein: CAISAPEKNAGELFF; CDR3 DNA: TGTGCCATCAGTGCCCCGGAGAAGAATGCCGGGGAGCTGTTTTTT
V gene: TRBV28; clone size: many; J gene: TRBJ1-5; D gene: -; CDR3 protein: CASREVGGNQPQHF; CDR3 DNA: TGTGCCAGCAGGGAAGTCGGAGGCAATCAGCCCCAGCATTTT
V gene: TRBV11-3; clone size: many; J gene: TRBJ2-7; D gene: -; CDR3 protein: CASSLAGLGKVGYEQYF; CDR3 DNA: TGTGCCAGCAGCTTAGCCGGGTTGGGCAAGGTAGGCTACGAGCAGTACTTC
V gene: TRBV9; clone size: few; J gene: TRBJ2-7; D gene: TRBD1; CDR3 protein: CASSPRTGRSYEQYF; CDR3 DNA: TGTGCCAGCAGCCCCCGGACAGGGAGGTCCTACGAGCAGTACTTC
V gene: TRBV6-2/TRBV6-3; clone size: -; J gene: TRBJ1-1; D gene: -; CDR3 protein: CASRRIGRTEAFF; CDR3 DNA: TGTGCCAGCAGACGGATCGGCAGGACTGAAGCTTTCTTT
V gene: TRBV5-1; clone size: many; J gene: TRBJ2-3; D gene: TRBD2; CDR3 protein: CASSSGLAASTDTQYF; CDR3 DNA: TGCGCCAGCAGCTCGGGACTAGCGGCGAGCACAGATACGCAGTATTTT
V gene: TRBV4-1; clone size: many; J gene: TRBJ1-4; D gene: -; CDR3 protein: CASSQDLALFLFF; CDR3 DNA: TGTGCCAGCAGCCAAGATCTAGCACTTTTTCTGTTTTTT
V gene: TRBV9; clone size: -; J gene: TRBJ1-6; D gene: -; CDR3 protein: CASSVAGGRSPNLNSPLHF; CDR3 DNA: TGTGCCAGCAGCGTAGCGGGAGGACGCTCACCCAACCTTAATTCACCCCTCCACTTT
V gene: TRBV5-1; clone size: few; J gene: TRBJ2-3; D gene: TRBD1; CDR3 protein: CASSFGDRDTDTQYF; CDR3 DNA: TGCGCCAGCAGCTTTGGGGACAGGGACACAGATACGCAGTATTTT
V gene: TRBV24-1; clone size: -; J gene: TRBJ2-3; D gene: TRBD1; CDR3 protein: CATSDRGRGIDTQYF; CDR3 DNA: TGTGCCACCAGTGATAGAGGCAGGGGGATAGATACGCAGTATTTT
V gene: TRBV12-3/TRBV12-4; clone size: many; J gene: TRBJ1-6; D gene: -; CDR3 protein: CASSLDRGVDYNSPLHF; CDR3 DNA: TGTGCCAGCAGTTTAGATAGAGGGGTCGACTATAATTCACCCCTCCACTTT
V gene: TRBV25-1; clone size: few; J gene: TRBJ2-7; D gene: -; CDR3 protein: CASISDISYEQYF; CDR3 DNA: TGTGCCAGCATCTCGGACATCTCCTACGAGCAGTACTTC
V gene: TRBV2; clone size: many; J gene: TRBJ1-2; D gene: -; CDR3 protein: CASSVVRGEEGYTF; CDR3 DNA: TGTGCCAGCAGTGTCGTTCGGGGAGAAGAGGGCTACACCTTC
V gene: TRBV6-5; clone size: once; J gene: TRBJ1-2; D gene: -; CDR3 protein: CASSYHEDNYGYTF; CDR3 DNA: TGTGCCAGCAGTTACCATGAGGATAACTATGGCTACACCTTC
V gene: TRBV7-9; clone size: -; J gene: TRBJ2-1; D gene: -; CDR3 protein: CASSYQVHEQFF; CDR3 DNA: TGTGCCAGCAGCTACCAGGTGCATGAGCAGTTCTTC
V gene: TRBV7-2; clone size: few; J gene: TRBJ2-1; D gene: -; CDR3 protein: CASSLAPLYNEQFF; CDR3 DNA: TGTGCCAGCAGCTTAGCCCCTCTCTACAATGAGCAGTTCTTC
V gene: TRBV5-1; clone size: -; J gene: TRBJ2-7; D gene: TRBD1; CDR3 protein: CASSLAKGTVGTYEQYF; CDR3 DNA: TGCGCCAGCAGCTTGGCAAAGGGGACAGTTGGGACATACGAGCAGTACTTC
V gene: TRBV7-3; clone size: many; J gene: TRBJ1-1; D gene: -; CDR3 protein: CASSLTGESTEAFF; CDR3 DNA: TGTGCCAGCAGCTTAACGGGCGAGTCCACTGAAGCTTTCTTT
V gene: TRBV12-3/TRBV12-4; clone size: many; J gene: TRBJ1-3; D gene: -; CDR3 protein: CASTPGGTRNTIYF; CDR3 DNA: TGTGCCAGCACCCCCGGGGGGACGAGAAACACCATATATTTT
V gene: TRBV12-3/TRBV12-4; clone size: few; J gene: TRBJ2-5; D gene: TRBD1; CDR3 protein: CASSTRDRDGAQYF; CDR3 DNA: TGTGCCAGCAGTACCCGGGACAGGGACGGGGCCCAGTACTTC
V gene: TRBV4-1; clone size: few; J gene: TRBJ1-5; D gene: -; CDR3 protein: CASSRIPGLGNQPQHF; CDR3 DNA: TGCGCCAGCAGCCGGATCCCCGGCCTGGGGAATCAGCCCCAGCATTTT
V gene: TRBV6-1; clone size: -; J gene: TRBJ2-2; D gene: TRBD2; CDR3 protein: CASSAPGLANTGELFF; CDR3 DNA: TGTGCCAGCAGCGCACCCGGACTAGCGAACACCGGGGAGCTGTTTTTT
V gene: TRBV2; clone size: many; J gene: TRBJ2-7; D gene: TRBD1; CDR3 protein: CASRPDRAEQYF; CDR3 DNA: TGTGCCAGCAGACCGGACAGGGCCGAGCAGTACTTC
V gene: TRBV6-1; clone size: -; J gene: TRBJ2-2; D gene: -; CDR3 protein: CASRRSQGGRIGELFF; CDR3 DNA: TGTGCCAGCAGACGAAGCCAGGGGGGAAGAATCGGGGAGCTGTTTTTT
V gene: TRBV10-3; clone size: many; J gene: TRBJ2-1; D gene: -; CDR3 protein: CAISGPTKGKRLNEQFF; CDR3 DNA: TGTGCCATCAGTGGTCCAACTAAGGGTAAACGGCTCAATGAGCAGTTCTTC
V gene: TRBV28; clone size: many; J gene: TRBJ1-3; D gene: -; CDR3 protein: CASNRRTLSGNTIYF; CDR3 DNA: TGTGCCAGCAATCGGAGGACCCTATCTGGAAACACCATATATTTT
V gene: TRBV27; clone size: few; J gene: TRBJ2-5; D gene: TRBD2; CDR3 protein: CASRLLAGGRETQYF; CDR3 DNA: TGTGCCAGCAGGCTTCTAGCGGGGGGGAGGGAGACCCAGTACTTC
V gene: TRBV2; clone size: many; J gene: TRBJ2-3; D gene: -; CDR3 protein: CALTTGGARTDTQYF; CDR3 DNA: TGTGCCTTGACCACAGGCGGGGCCCGCACAGATACGCAGTATTTT
V gene: TRBV20-1; clone size: few; J gene: TRBJ1-1; D gene: TRBD1; CDR3 protein: CSARRQGENTEAFF; CDR3 DNA: TGCAGTGCTAGAAGACAGGGAGAAAACACTGAAGCTTTCTTT
V gene: TRBV9; clone size: -; J gene: TRBJ2-1; D gene: TRBD2; CDR3 protein: CASSVATSGGAPGYNEQFF; CDR3 DNA: TGTGCCAGCAGCGTAGCGACTAGCGGGGGGGCGCCGGGCTACAATGAGCAGTTCTTC
V gene: TRBV7-2; clone size: many; J gene: TRBJ2-5; D gene: -; CDR3 protein: CASSLGGEGALETQYF; CDR3 DNA: TGTGCCAGCAGCTTAGGGGGGGAGGGGGCCTTGGAGACCCAGTACTTC
V gene: TRBV7-8; clone size: many; J gene: TRBJ1-4; D gene: -; CDR3 protein: CASSLVGVPNEKLFF; CDR3 DNA: TGTGCCAGCAGCTTAGTGGGCGTCCCTAATGAAAAACTGTTTTTT
V gene: TRBV3-1; clone size: -; J gene: TRBJ2-7; D gene: -; CDR3 protein: CASSQEHLREQYF; CDR3 DNA: TGTGCCAGCAGCCAAGAACACCTCCGAGAGCAGTACTTC